This is a list of T cell receptor beta chains from one sample in a study of CD8 T cells in Susac syndrome. From the immunoSEQ multiplex PCR reads, TCRdb called clonotypes with MiXCR, one entry per CDR3 protein. The repertoire holds roughly 140,000 distinct CDR3 sequences, over 85% seen once, with 0.25% to 0.3% in the top ten. The sample consisted of CD8+ T cells from PBMCs. These receptors all come from a human donor in good health. Each CDR3 is given with its conserved first and last residue.

j_call v_call cdr3_aa
TRBJ2-1 TRBV7-9 CASSLMMSNEQFF
TRBJ2-3 TRBV15 CATSRAPGLAEGTDTQYF
TRBJ2-1 TRBV7-9 CASSPRDRVYNEQFF
TRBJ2-3 TRBV28 CASTLPRADTQYF
TRBJ2-3 TRBV29-1 CSVEGGLVVDTQYF
TRBJ2-1 TRBV19 CASFEGGRNEQFF
TRBJ2-1 TRBV30 CAWSALSGSMDEQFF
TRBJ2-1 TRBV12-3/TRBV12-4 CASSSTLSYNEQFF
TRBJ2-7 TRBV7-3 CASSPTGSSPPLEQYF
TRBJ2-3 TRBV3-1 CASSQDNPSTDTQYF
TRBJ2-6 TRBV4-3 CASSQAGYGANVLTF
TRBJ2-5 TRBV4-3 CASSQFGAAETQYF
TRBJ2-7 TRBV27 CASRSIAGEYYEQYF
TRBJ2-7 TRBV7-6 CASSDGTSVYEQYF
TRBJ2-1 TRBV20-1 CSARRRNYNEQFF
TRBJ1-1 TRBV12-3/TRBV12-4 CASSIQGAPFF
TRBJ2-3 TRBV12-3/TRBV12-4 CASSNLAGRTDTQYF
TRBJ1-5 TRBV29-1 CSVWTGRNNQPQHF
TRBJ2-3 TRBV7-9 CASSDLTDTQYF
TRBJ2-7 TRBV27 CASTPLRGGEQYF
TRBJ2-3 TRBV4-3 CASSHSSGSRLRGDTQYF
TRBJ2-5 TRBV10-3 CAISDTEETQYF
TRBJ2-3 TRBV7-9 CASSLPGVTDTQYF
TRBJ2-6 TRBV27 CASSLGTTGANVLTF
TRBJ2-3 TRBV7-9 CASRFMTGGEDTDTQYF
TRBJ1-2 TRBV5-1 CASSLAGSYGYTF
TRBJ2-7 TRBV19 CASSIGEDYEQYF
TRBJ1-1 TRBV12-3/TRBV12-4 CASSPPDPINTEAFF
TRBJ2-1 TRBV27 CAISGGNEQFF
TRBJ2-1 TRBV20-1 CSARDREEFSYNEQFF
TRBJ2-3 TRBV7-8 CASSTAFLAGDTDTQYF
TRBJ2-7 TRBV30 CAWSVRLLSYEQYF
TRBJ1-5 TRBV10-3 CAIRIGDQPQHF
TRBJ2-2 TRBV29-1 CSVVWGHTGELFF
TRBJ2-3 TRBV28 CASSLELAGTDTQYF
TRBJ2-1 TRBV7-8 CASSWPGQGINEQFF
TRBJ2-1 TRBV6-6 CASRPYPGQGPDEQFF
TRBJ2-5 TRBV21-1 CASSKYGVETQYF
TRBJ2-7 TRBV6-1 CASTEAGDGYEQYF
TRBJ2-3 TRBV4-3 CASSHRDRGTDTQYF
TRBJ2-7 TRBV29-1 CSVETGTEISYEQYF
TRBJ2-1 TRBV9 CASSPGLAGSDEQFF
TRBJ1-5 TRBV6-6 CASSDGQGSQPQHF
TRBJ1-1 TRBV28 CATSNGAPEAFF
TRBJ2-4 TRBV29-1 CSAAQGDIQYF
TRBJ2-7 TRBV9 CASSPASGTYEQYF
TRBJ1-2 TRBV20-1 CSARDLPGTAYGYTF
TRBJ2-7 TRBV24-1 CATSVGDNYEQYF
TRBJ1-1 TRBV5-4 CASSRTGLRTEAFF
TRBJ2-3 TRBV9 CASSVGSDTQYF
TRBJ2-7 TRBV7-9 CASSTSTGTHYEQYF
TRBJ2-1 TRBV4-3 CASSQELTSLHEQFF
TRBJ2-6 TRBV7-3 CASSRPGLITGANVLTF
TRBJ2-5 TRBV7-8 CASSWSGSGFRETQYF
TRBJ2-7 TRBV2 CASRGYLGQLNSYEQYF